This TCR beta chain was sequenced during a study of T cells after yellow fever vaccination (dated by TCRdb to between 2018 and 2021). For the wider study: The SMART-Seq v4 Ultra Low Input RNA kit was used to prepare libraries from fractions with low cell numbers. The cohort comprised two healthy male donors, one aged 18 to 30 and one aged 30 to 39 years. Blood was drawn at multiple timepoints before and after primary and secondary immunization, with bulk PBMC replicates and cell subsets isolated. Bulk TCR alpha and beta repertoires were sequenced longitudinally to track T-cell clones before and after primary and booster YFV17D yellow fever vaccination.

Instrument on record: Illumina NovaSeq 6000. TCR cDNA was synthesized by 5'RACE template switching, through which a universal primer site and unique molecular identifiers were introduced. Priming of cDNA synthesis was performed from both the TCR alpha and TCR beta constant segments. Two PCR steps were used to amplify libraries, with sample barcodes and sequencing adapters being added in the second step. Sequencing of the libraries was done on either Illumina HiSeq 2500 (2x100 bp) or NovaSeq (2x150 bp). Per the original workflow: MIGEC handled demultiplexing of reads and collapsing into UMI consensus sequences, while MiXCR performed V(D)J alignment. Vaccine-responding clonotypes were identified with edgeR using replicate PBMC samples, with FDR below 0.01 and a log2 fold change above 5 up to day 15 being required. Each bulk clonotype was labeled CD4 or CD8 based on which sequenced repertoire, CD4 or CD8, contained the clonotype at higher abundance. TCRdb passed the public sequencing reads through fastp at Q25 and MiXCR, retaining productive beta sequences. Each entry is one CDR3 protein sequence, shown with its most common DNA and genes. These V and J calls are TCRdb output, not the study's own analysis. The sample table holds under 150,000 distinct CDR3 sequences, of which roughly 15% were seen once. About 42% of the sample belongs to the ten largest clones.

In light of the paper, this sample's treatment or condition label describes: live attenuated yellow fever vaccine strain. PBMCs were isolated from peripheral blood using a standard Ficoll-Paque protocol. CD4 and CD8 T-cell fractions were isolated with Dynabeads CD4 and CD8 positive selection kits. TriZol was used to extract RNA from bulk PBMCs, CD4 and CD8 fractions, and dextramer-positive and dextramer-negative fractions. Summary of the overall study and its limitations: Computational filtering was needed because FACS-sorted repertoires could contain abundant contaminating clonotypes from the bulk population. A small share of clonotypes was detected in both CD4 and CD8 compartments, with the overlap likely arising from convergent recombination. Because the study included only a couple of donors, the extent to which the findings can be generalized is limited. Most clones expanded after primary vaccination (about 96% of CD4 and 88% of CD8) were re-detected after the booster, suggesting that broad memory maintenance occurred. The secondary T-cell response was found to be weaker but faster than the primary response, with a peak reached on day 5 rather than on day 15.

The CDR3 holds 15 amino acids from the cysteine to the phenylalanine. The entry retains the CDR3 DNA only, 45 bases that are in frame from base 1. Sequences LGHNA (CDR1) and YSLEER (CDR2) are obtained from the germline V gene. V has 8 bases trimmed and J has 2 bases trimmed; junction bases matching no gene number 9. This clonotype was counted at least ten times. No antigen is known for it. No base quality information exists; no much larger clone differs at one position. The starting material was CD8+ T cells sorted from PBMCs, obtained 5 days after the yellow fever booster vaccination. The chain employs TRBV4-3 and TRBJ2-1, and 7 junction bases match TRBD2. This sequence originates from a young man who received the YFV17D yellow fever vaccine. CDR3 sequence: CASGGDGMTYNEQFF. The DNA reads TGCGCCAGCGGGGGGGACGGTATGACCTACAATGAGCAGTTCTTC.